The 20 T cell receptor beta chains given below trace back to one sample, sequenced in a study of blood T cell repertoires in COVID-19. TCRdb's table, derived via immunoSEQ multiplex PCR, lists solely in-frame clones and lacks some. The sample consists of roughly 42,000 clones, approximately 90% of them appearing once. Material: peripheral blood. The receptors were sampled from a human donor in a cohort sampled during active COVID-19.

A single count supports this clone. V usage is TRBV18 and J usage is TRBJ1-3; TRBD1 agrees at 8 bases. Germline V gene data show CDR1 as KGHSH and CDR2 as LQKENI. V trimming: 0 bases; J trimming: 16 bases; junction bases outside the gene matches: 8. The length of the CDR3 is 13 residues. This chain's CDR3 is CASSPPGQVGLYF. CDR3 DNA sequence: TGTGCCAGCTCACCACCGGGACAGGTGGGGTTGTATTTT. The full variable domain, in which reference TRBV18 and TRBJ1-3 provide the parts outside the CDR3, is NAGVMQNPRHLVRRRGQEARLRCSPMKGHSHVYWYRQLPEEGLKFMVYLQKENIIDESGMPKERFSAEFPKEGPSILRIQQVVRGDSAAYFCASSPPGQVGLYFGEGSWLTVV.

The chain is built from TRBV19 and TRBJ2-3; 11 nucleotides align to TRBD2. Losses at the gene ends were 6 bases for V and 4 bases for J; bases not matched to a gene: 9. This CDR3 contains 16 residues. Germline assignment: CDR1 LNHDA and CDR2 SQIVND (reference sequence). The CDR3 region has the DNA TGTGCCAGTAGACCAGTAGCGGGAGGGCCCCCAGATACGCAGTATTTT. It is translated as CASRPVAGGPPDTQYF. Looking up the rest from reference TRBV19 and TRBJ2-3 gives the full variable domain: DGGITQSPKYLFRKEGQNVTLSCEQNLNHDAMYWYRQDPGQGLRLIYYSQIVNDFQKGDIAEGYSVSREKKESFPLTVTSAQKNPTAFYLCASRPVAGGPPDTQYFGPGTRLTVL.

The CDR3 spells CASSPGQGVRGYTF. Here the CDR3 DNA reads TGTGCCAGCTCACCTGGACAGGGCGTCAGGGGCTACACCTTC. The chain joins TRBV18 to TRBJ1-2, with TRBD1 matching 8 bases. CDR1 and CDR2 from the germline V gene are KGHSH and LQKENI. V lost 3 bases to trimming and J lost 8 bases; unmatched junction nucleotides: 8. This CDR3 spans 14 amino acids.

CDR3 sequence reads: CASTSGETQYF. CDR3 nucleotides: TGTGCCAGCACCTCCGGGGAGACCCAGTACTTC. The chain carries TRBV11-2 and TRBJ2-5; D remains unclear. The CDR3 is 11 residues long. V lost 7 bases and J 5 bases, leaving 8 bases between the germline ends. CDR1 and CDR2 (germline): SGHAT, FQNNGV.

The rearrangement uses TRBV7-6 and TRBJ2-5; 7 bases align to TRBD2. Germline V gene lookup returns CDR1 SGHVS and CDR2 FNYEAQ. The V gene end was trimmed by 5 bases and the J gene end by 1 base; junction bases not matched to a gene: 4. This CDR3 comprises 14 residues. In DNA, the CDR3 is TGTGCCAGCAGCGTGGGGACTACCCAAGAGACCCAGTACTTC. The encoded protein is CASSVGTTQETQYF.

The CDR3 coding sequence is TGCGCCAGCAGCGAACAGGGGCTCGAGCAGTACTTC. Translated, it gives CASSEQGLEQYF. The chain couples TRBV5-1 to TRBJ2-7; 7 nucleotides line up with TRBD1. V gave up 4 bases and J gave up 6 bases; unmatched junction bases: 4. The CDR3 contains 12 residues. CDR1 is SGHRS and CDR2 is YFSETQ in the germline V gene. Full variable domain (remainder filled in from reference TRBV5-1 and TRBJ2-7): KAGVTQTPRYLIKTRGQQVTLSCSPISGHRSVSWYQQTPGQGLQFLFEYFSETQRNKGNFPGRFSGRQFSNSRSEMNVSTLELGDSALYLCASSEQGLEQYFGPGTRLTVT.

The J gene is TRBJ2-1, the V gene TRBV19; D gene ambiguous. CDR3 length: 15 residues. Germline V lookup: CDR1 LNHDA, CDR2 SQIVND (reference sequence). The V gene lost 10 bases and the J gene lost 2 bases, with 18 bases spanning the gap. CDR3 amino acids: CATASKNSPYNEQFF. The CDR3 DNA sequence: TGTGCCACTGCCTCTAAGAACTCCCCCTACAATGAGCAGTTCTTC.

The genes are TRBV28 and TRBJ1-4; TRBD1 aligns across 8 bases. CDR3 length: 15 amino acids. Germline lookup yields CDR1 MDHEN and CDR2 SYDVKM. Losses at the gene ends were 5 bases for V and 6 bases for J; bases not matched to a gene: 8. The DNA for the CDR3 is TGTGCCAGCAGTACTGCCGGGACAGGTGATGAAAAACTGTTTTTT. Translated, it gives CASSTAGTGDEKLFF.

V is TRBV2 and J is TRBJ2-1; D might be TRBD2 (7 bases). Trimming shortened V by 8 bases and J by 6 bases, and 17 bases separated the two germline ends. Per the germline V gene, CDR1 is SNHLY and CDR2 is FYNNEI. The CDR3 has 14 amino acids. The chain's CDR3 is CASGGGGLVNEQFF. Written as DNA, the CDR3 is TGTGCCAGCGGGGGGGGCGGGCTCGTCAATGAGCAGTTCTTC. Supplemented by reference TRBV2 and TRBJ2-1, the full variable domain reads EPEVTQTPSHQVTQMGQEVILRCVPISNHLYFYWYRQILGQKVEFLVSFYNNEISEKSEIFDDQFSVERPDGSNFTLKIRSTKLEDSAMYFCASGGGGLVNEQFFGPGTRLTVL.

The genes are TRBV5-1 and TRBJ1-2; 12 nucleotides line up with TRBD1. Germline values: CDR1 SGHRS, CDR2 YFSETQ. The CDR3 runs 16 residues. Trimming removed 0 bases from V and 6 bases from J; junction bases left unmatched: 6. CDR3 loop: CASSLESGTGGDGYTF. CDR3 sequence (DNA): TGCGCCAGCAGCTTGGAATCCGGGACAGGGGGCGATGGCTACACCTTC.

The CDR3 nucleotides are TGTGCCAGCAGCCCAATGACAGGGAGGTCTAGCACAGATACGCAGTATTTT. Translating gives CASSPMTGRSSTDTQYF. V and J are TRBV6-2 or TRBV6-3 and TRBJ2-3; D is perhaps TRBD1 (7 bases). V lost 6 bases and J 0 bases, leaving 19 bases between the germline ends. This CDR3 region has 17 residues. Germline CDR1 MNHEY, CDR2 SVGEGT.

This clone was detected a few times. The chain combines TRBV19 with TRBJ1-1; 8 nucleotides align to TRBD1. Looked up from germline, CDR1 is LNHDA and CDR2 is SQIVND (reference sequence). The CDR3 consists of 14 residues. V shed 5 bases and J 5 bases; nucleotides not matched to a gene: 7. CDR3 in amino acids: CASSLDREGTEAFF. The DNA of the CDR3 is TGTGCCAGTAGTTTGGACAGGGAAGGGACTGAAGCTTTCTTT.

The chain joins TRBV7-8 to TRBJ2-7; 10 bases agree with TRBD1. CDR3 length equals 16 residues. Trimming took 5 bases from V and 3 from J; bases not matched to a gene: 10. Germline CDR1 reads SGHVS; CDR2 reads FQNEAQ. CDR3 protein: CASSALGTGDIYEQYF. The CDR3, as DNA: TGTGCCAGCAGCGCCCTGGGGACAGGGGATATCTACGAGCAGTACTTC.

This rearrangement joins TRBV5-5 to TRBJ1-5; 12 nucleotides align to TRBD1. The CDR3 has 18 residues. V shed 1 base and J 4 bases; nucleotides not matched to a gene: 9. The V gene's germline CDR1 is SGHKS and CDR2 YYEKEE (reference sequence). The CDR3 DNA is TGTGCCAGCAGCTTGAGGGACAGGGGGCCCTCTTGGAATCAGCCCCAGCATTTT. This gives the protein CASSLRDRGPSWNQPQHF.

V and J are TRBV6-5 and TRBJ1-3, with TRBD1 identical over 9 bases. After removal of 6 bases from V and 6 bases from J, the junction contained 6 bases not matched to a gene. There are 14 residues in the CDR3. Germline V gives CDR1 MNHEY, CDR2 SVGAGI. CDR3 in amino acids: CASRRGQGENTIYF. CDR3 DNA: TGTGCCAGCAGAAGGGGACAGGGCGAAAACACCATATATTTT.

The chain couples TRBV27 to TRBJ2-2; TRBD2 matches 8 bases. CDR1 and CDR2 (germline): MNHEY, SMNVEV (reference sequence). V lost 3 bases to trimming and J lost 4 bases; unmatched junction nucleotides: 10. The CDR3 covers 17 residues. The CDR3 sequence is CASSFYLSGVGTGELFF. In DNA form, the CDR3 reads TGTGCCAGCAGTTTCTACCTTAGCGGGGTGGGCACCGGGGAGCTGTTTTTT.

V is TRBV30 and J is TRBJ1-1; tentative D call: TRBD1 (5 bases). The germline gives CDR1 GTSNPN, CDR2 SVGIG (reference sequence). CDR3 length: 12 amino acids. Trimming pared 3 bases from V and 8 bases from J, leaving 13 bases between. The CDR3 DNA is TGTGCCTGGAGCCAAGGCGGGGCAGAAGCTTTCTTT. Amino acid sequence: CAWSQGGAEAFF. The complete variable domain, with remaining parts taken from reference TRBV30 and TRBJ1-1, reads SQTIHQWPATLVQPVGSPLSLECTVEGTSNPNLYWYRQAAGRGLQLLFYSVGIGQISSEVPQNLSASRPQDRQFILSSKKLLLSDSGFYLCAWSQGGAEAFFGQGTRLTVV.

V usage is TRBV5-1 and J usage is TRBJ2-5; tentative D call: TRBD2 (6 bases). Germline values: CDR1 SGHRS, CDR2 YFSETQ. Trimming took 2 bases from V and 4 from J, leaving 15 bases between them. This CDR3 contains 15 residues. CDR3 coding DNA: TGCGCCAGCAGCTTACCTACGGGGGACGGAGAGACCCAGTACTTC. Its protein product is CASSLPTGDGETQYF. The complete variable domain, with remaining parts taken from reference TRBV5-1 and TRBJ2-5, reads KAGVTQTPRYLIKTRGQQVTLSCSPISGHRSVSWYQQTPGQGLQFLFEYFSETQRNKGNFPGRFSGRQFSNSRSEMNVSTLELGDSALYLCASSLPTGDGETQYFGPGTRLLVL.

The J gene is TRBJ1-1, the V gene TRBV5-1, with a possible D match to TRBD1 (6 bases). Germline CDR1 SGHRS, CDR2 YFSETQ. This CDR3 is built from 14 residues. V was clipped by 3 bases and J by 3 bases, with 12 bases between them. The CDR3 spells CASSYRRTDTEAFF. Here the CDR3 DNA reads TGCGCCAGCAGCTACCGACGGACAGACACTGAAGCTTTCTTT.

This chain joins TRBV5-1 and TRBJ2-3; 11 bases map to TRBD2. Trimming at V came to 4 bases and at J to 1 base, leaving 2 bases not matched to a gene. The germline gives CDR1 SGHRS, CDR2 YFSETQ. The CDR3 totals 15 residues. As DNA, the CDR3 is TGCGCCAGCAGCGGGGGACTAGCGGGCACAGATACGCAGTATTTT. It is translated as CASSGGLAGTDTQYF.